This passage covers 9 T cell receptor beta chains from one sample sequenced in a study of cytomegalovirus exposure and HLA in healthy donors. The PCR made use of 60 Vbeta and 13 Jbeta primers. Sequencing used immunoSEQ multiplex PCR; TCRdb keeps in-frame clones, though not all of them. The sample shows under 150,000 clones, more than 65% of them seen only once. The source material was PBMCs. Receptors originate from a man aged 45-65 years in good health and CMV-seronegative.

This clone was counted a few times. The V call is TRBV7-9, the J call TRBJ2-5; D possibly corresponds to TRBD1 (6 bases). Trimming stripped 1 base from V and 7 bases from J, with 13 bases between. This CDR3 is built from 14 residues. Germline CDR1 is SEHNR and CDR2 is FQNEAQ (reference sequence). For the CDR3, the DNA is TGTGCCAGCAGCTTAGACGGAGTGACAGGGACCCAGTACTTC. Translated, it gives CASSLDGVTGTQYF.

The rearrangement joins TRBV9 to TRBJ1-2; 7 positions match TRBD1. Trimming took 0 bases from V and 10 from J; bases not matched to a gene: 12. Germline CDR1 and CDR2: SGDLS and YYNGEE. The CDR3 is 15 residues long. The CDR3 loop is CASSVGPGQIVDYTF. The CDR3 DNA reads as TGTGCCAGCAGCGTAGGTCCGGGACAGATTGTAGACTACACCTTC. Supplemented by reference TRBV9 and TRBJ1-2, the full variable domain reads DSGVTQTPKHLITATGQRVTLRCSPRSGDLSVYWYQQSLDQGLQFLIQYYNGEERAKGNILERFSAQQFPDLHSELNLSSLELGDSALYFCASSVGPGQIVDYTFGSGTRLTVV.

In this sample, this clone turned up a few times. The chain recombines TRBV6-1 with TRBJ2-1; D is unresolved. Germline V gene data show CDR1 as MNHNS and CDR2 as SASEGT. V lost 7 bases and J 4 bases, leaving 11 bases between the germline ends. The CDR3 contains 13 residues. The CDR3 region is CASTLNGYNEQFF. CDR3 DNA sequence: TGTGCCAGCACTCTAAACGGGTACAATGAGCAGTTCTTC.

This chain links TRBV6-1 with TRBJ2-7, with 7 bases identical to TRBD1. Per germline, CDR1 MNHNS and CDR2 SASEGT. This CDR3 is built from 15 residues. V lost 7 bases to trimming and J lost 0 bases; unmatched junction nucleotides: 9. CDR3 nucleotides: TGTGCCAGCACCGGACAGGTCAGGAGCTCCTACGAGCAGTACTTC. It yields the protein CASTGQVRSSYEQYF.

The gene calls are TRBV11-2 and TRBJ1-1; D ambiguous. Germline CDR1 SGHAT, CDR2 FQNNGV. The CDR3 covers 14 residues. The ends were cut back, 5 bases at V and 1 base at J, with 11 bases in the middle. CDR3 region: CASSHTRGNTEAFF. The CDR3 DNA reads TGTGCCAGCAGCCATACACGGGGGAACACTGAAGCTTTCTTT.

The chain employs TRBV10-1 and TRBJ2-2; D gene uncertain. This CDR3 is built from 12 residues. CDR1 WNHNN and CDR2 SYGVQD come from the germline V gene (reference sequence). V was shortened by 6 bases and J by 2 bases, with 4 bases between the two germline ends. The CDR3 nucleotides are TGCGCCAGCAGCCTTAACACCGGGGAGCTGTTTTTT. Its translation is CASSLNTGELFF.

J is TRBJ1-1 and V is TRBV27, with D unclear. The CDR3 loop spans 14 amino acids. Germline-derived CDR1 and CDR2 are MNHEY and SMNVEV (reference sequence). The V gene lost 1 base and the J gene lost 1 base, with 7 bases spanning the gap. The CDR3 protein is CASSLWAGNTEAFF. CDR3 DNA sequence: TGTGCCAGCAGTTTATGGGCAGGGAACACTGAAGCTTTCTTT.

The rearrangement joins TRBV7-2 to TRBJ1-1; D unresolved. Trimming shortened V by 3 bases and J by 4 bases, and 12 bases separated the two germline ends. Germline loops: CDR1 SGHTA, CDR2 FQGNSA. The CDR3 spans 14 residues. Written as DNA, the CDR3 is TGTGCCAGCAGCTTGTTATTAAGCTTCACTGAAGCTTTCTTT. It yields the protein CASSLLLSFTEAFF.

This chain connects TRBV9 to TRBJ2-7; perhaps TRBD1 as D (6 bases). V lost 4 bases to trimming and J lost 7 bases, with 21 bases between them. This CDR3 comprises 15 residues. Germline V gives CDR1 SGDLS, CDR2 YYNGEE. Written as DNA, the CDR3 is TGTGCCAGCAGCCCCCGACAGGCGAAGAATCAAGAGCAGTACTTC. It translates to CASSPRQAKNQEQYF. The full variable domain, completed using reference TRBV9 and TRBJ2-7, is DSGVTQTPKHLITATGQRVTLRCSPRSGDLSVYWYQQSLDQGLQFLIQYYNGEERAKGNILERFSAQQFPDLHSELNLSSLELGDSALYFCASSPRQAKNQEQYFGPGTRLTVT.